This T cell receptor (beta chain) emerged from a study of identical twins. There are 13 residues in the CDR3. CDR1 and CDR2 from the germline V gene are MNHNS and SASEGT. V dropped 2 bases and J dropped 2 bases, with 7 bases sitting between them. TCRdb reprocessed the 5' RACE reads with MiXCR, giving one entry per CDR3 protein. The sample has about 470,000 distinct CDR3 sequences, more than 20% seen once. These data are also associated with another study on T cells expressing NK-cell markers.

The sequenced material came from CD4+ T cells sorted from blood. This receptor was taken from a woman aged 18-29 years in good health. This chain connects TRBV6-1 to TRBJ2-7, with no clear D. The CDR3 region is CASSEQEAYEQYF. The CDR3 DNA follows: TGTGCCAGCAGTGAACAAGAAGCCTACGAGCAGTACTTC.